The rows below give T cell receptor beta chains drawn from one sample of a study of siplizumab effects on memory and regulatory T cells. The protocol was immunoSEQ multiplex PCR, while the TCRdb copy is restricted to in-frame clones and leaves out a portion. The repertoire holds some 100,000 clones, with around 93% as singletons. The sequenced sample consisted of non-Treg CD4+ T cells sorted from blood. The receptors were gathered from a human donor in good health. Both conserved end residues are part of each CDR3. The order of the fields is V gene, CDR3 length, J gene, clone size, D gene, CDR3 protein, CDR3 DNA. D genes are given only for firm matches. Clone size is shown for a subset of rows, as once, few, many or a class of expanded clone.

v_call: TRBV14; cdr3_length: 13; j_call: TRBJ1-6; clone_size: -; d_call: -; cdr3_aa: CASSSQVDSPLHF; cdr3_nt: TGTGCCAGCAGCTCCCAAGTTGATTCACCCCTCCACTTT
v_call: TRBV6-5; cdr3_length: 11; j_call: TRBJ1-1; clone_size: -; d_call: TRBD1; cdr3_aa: CATNRGTEAFF; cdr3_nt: TGTGCCACCAACAGGGGCACTGAAGCTTTCTTT
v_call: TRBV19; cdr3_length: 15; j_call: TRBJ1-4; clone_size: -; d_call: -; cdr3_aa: CASIGSAAPGRKLFF; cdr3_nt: TGTGCCAGTATTGGCTCAGCGGCTCCGGGTAGAAAACTGTTTTTT
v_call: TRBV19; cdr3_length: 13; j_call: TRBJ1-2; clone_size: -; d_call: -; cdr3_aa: CASSPGESYGYTF; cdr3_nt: TGTGCCAGTAGTCCCGGGGAATCCTATGGCTACACCTTC
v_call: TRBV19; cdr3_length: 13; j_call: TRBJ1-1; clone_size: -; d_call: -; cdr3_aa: CASQQIMNTEAFF; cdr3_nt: TGTGCCAGCCAGCAAATTATGAACACTGAAGCTTTCTTT
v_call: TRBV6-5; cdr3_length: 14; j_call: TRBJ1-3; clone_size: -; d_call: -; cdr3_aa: CASSPQGYGNTIYF; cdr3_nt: TGTGCCAGCAGCCCTCAGGGTTACGGAAACACCATATATTTT
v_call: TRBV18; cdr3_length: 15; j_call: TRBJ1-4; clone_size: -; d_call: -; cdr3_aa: CASSPAAGLLEKLFF; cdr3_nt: TGTGCCAGCTCACCGGCTGCAGGATTACTGGAAAAACTGTTTTTT
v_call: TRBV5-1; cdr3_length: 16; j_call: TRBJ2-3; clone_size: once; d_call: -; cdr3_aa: CASSLAPGMGADTQYF; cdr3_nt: TGCGCCAGCAGCTTGGCCCCGGGAATGGGAGCAGATACGCAGTATTTT
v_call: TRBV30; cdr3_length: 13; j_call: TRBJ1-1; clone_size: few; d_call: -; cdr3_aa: CAWTVGGSSEAFF; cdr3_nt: TGTGCCTGGACTGTGGGGGGTAGTTCTGAAGCTTTCTTT
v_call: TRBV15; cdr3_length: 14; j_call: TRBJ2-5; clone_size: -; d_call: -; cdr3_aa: CATSRDGGSETQYF; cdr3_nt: TGTGCCACCAGCAGAGATGGGGGCTCGGAGACCCAGTACTTC
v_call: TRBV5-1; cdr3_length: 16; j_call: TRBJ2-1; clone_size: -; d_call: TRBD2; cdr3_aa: CASSTPGTSYGGEQFF; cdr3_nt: TGCGCCAGCAGCACTCCCGGGACTAGTTATGGGGGTGAGCAGTTCTTC
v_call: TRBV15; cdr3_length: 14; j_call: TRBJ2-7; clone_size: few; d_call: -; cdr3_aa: CATSRDGTAGEQYF; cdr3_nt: TGTGCCACCAGCAGAGATGGTACCGCGGGGGAGCAGTACTTC
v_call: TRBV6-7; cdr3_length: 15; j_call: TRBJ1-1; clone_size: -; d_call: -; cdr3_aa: CASNNRAPEDTEAFF; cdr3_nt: TGTGCCAGCAACAACAGGGCCCCGGAGGACACTGAAGCTTTCTTT
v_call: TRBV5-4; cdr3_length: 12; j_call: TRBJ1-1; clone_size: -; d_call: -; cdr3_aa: CASSLDPGEAFF; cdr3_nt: TGTGCCAGCAGCTTGGACCCGGGGGAAGCTTTCTTT
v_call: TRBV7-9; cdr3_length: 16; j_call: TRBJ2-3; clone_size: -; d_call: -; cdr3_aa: CASSLLGGRTTDTQYF; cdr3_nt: TGTGCCAGCAGCCTTCTTGGGGGGAGGACCACAGATACGCAGTATTTT
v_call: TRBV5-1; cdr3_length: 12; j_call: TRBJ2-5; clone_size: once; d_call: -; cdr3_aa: CASSYNGETQYF; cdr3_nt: TGCGCCAGCAGCTACAACGGAGAGACCCAGTACTTC
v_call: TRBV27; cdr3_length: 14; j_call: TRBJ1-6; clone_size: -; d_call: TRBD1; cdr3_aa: CASGKRTGDSPLHF; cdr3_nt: TGTGCCAGCGGTAAAAGGACAGGGGACTCACCCCTCCACTTT
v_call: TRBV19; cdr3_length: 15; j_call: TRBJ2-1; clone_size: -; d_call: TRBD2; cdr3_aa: CASSMGTSGGREQFF; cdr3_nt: TGTGCCAGTAGTATGGGGACTAGCGGGGGTAGGGAGCAGTTCTTC
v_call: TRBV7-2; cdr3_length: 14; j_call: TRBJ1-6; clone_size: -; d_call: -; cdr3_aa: CASSLVQGSSPLHF; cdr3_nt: TGTGCCAGCAGCTTAGTACAGGGAAGCTCACCCCTCCACTTT
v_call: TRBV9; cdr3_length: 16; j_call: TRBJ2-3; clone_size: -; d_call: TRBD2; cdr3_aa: CASSVALAGGPDTQYF; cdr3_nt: TGTGCCAGCAGCGTAGCACTAGCGGGGGGGCCAGATACGCAGTATTTT
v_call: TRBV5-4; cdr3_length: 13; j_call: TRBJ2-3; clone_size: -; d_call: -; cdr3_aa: CASSLGSTDTQYF; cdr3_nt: TGTGCCAGCAGCTTGGGTAGCACAGATACGCAGTATTTT
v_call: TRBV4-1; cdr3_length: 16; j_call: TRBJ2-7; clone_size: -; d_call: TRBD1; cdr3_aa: CASSQSGTGGTYEQYF; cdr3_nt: TGCGCCAGCAGTCAAAGTGGGACAGGGGGAACCTACGAGCAGTACTTC
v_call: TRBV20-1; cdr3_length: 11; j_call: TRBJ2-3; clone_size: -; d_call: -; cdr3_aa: CSAARGDTQYF; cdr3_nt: TGCAGTGCTGCTCGGGGAGATACGCAGTATTTT
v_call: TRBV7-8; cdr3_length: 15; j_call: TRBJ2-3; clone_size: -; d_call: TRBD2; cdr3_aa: CASSLVGGGADTQYF; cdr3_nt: TGTGCCAGCAGCTTAGTAGGCGGGGGGGCAGATACGCAGTATTTT